These 21 T cell receptor beta chains originate from one sample sequenced in a study of metastatic and nonmetastatic thyroid tumors. MiXCR re-clonotyped the PCR reads for TCRdb. The data show roughly 98,000 clones, around 14% seen once. Before thyroid surgery, none of the patients had received any treatment. Sequencing input: blood. These receptor sequences come from a female donor with papillary thyroid cancer or a benign thyroid nodule (not recorded which). Some clones in this sample may be carry-over from other donors' samples.

This clone has just a few counts. A read error may account for a junction end that differs from germline. The same CDR3 can be traced to other DNA sequences in this sample. The chain joins TRBV19 to TRBJ1-5; a possible D gene is TRBD1 (5 bases). This CDR3 contains 12 residues. CDR1 and CDR2 (germline): LNHDA, SQIVND (reference sequence). The CDR3 DNA reads as TGTGCTAGTAGTCGAGGGACCCAGCCCCAACATTTT. Translated, it gives CASSRGTQPQHF.

On this clone: A clone one base away is much larger, so this may be a read error. The chain recombines TRBV28 with TRBJ2-4; 9 bases align to TRBD1. There are 14 residues in the CDR3. The V segment lost 5 bases and the J segment 8 bases; nucleotides outside the gene matches: 7. CDR1 is MDHEN, CDR2 SYDVKM, per germline. In DNA form, the CDR3 reads TGTGCCAGCAGTGTCCACAGGGGGCCGGACATTCAGTACTTC. Amino acids: CASSVHRGPDIQYF.

This clone was seen at least ten times. The rearrangement links TRBV5-1 to TRBJ2-4; 7 positions agree with TRBD1. With V trimmed by 3 bases and J by 0 bases, 12 bases remained unmatched. The germline gives CDR1 SGHRS, CDR2 YFSETQ. The CDR3 consists of 18 residues. The CDR3 spells CASSYLPWAGGAKNIQYF. CDR3 coding DNA: TGCGCCAGCAGCTATCTGCCGTGGGCAGGGGGAGCCAAAAACATTCAGTACTTC. The full variable domain, with the rest looked up from reference TRBV5-1 and TRBJ2-4, is KAGVTQTPRYLIKTRGQQVTLSCSPISGHRSVSWYQQTPGQGLQFLFEYFSETQRNKGNFPGRFSGRQFSNSRSEMNVSTLELGDSALYLCASSYLPWAGGAKNIQYFGAGTRLSVL.

This clone was recorded a few times. Possible read error: a much larger clone is one base away. This chain links TRBV9 with TRBJ2-1; possible D gene TRBD1, 6 bases. The CDR3 sequence is 18 residues long. With 0 bases removed from V and 0 bases from J, the gap between germline ends came to 16 bases. The germline V gene has CDR1 SGDLS and CDR2 YYNGEE. The CDR3 DNA reads TGTGCCAGCAGCGTAGGAGGACAGTGCCATAGCTCCTACAATGAGCAGTTCTTC. It codes for CASSVGGQCHSSYNEQFF.

This clone was detected ten times or more. The CDR3 reads CASSMGRGVTGELFF. CDR3 nucleotide sequence: TGTGCCAGTAGTATGGGCAGGGGGGTCACCGGGGAGCTGTTTTTT. The chain couples TRBV19 to TRBJ2-2, with D tentatively TRBD1 (7 bases). CDR1 is LNHDA and CDR2 is SQIVND in the germline V gene (reference sequence). The CDR3 sequence is 15 residues long. V lost 3 bases to trimming and J lost 4 bases, with 12 bases between them. Supplemented by reference TRBV19 and TRBJ2-2, the full variable domain reads DGGITQSPKYLFRKEGQNVTLSCEQNLNHDAMYWYRQDPGQGLRLIYYSQIVNDFQKGDIAEGYSVSREKKESFPLTVTSAQKNPTAFYLCASSMGRGVTGELFFGEGSRLTVL.

Of note for this clone: The junction shows a germline mismatch at one end, possibly a read error. CDR3 sequence: CASRQGGTRGLTDTQYF. CDR3 DNA: TGCGCCAGCAGACAAGGAGGGACTAGGGGTCTCACGGATACGCAGTATTTT. This sequence joins TRBV4-1 and TRBJ2-3; TRBD2 matches 8 bases. Germline lookup yields CDR1 MGHRA and CDR2 YSYEKL. CDR3 length: 17 amino acids.

This clone was seen repeatedly, ten times or more. This chain uses TRBV29-1 with TRBJ1-2; TRBD1 aligns across 7 bases. J gave up 4 bases and V 3 bases, and 8 bases lay outside the gene matches. Germline CDR1 is SQVTM and CDR2 is ANQGSEA. The CDR3 length is 14 residues. The CDR3 DNA sequence: TGCAGCGTTGACAGTCCAGGGGGAGGCTATGGCTACACCTTC. This sequence encodes CSVDSPGGGYGYTF.

The chain combines TRBV5-6 with TRBJ2-4; the D gene is possibly TRBD2 (5 bases). V lost 5 bases, J lost 1 base, and 10 bases lay in between. This CDR3 has 14 amino acids. Germline V lookup: CDR1 SGHDT, CDR2 YYEEEE. CDR3 DNA: TGTGCCAGCAGTTCCGGGGATGCCAAAAACATTCAGTACTTC. It is translated as CASSSGDAKNIQYF.

This clone was found many times. The V call is TRBV6-2 or TRBV6-3, the J call TRBJ2-3; 10 bases are a match to TRBD1. Germline V gene sequence: CDR1 MNHEY, CDR2 SVGEGT. The CDR3 runs to 14 residues. The V and J ends lost 7 bases and 6 bases, in that order; junction bases with no gene match: 7. CDR3 coding DNA: TGTGCCAGCACCGGGACAGGGGTGTGGGATACGCAGTATTTT. It is translated as CASTGTGVWDTQYF.

This clone has at least ten counts. V and J are TRBV18 and TRBJ1-3; a weak D match, TRBD1 (5 bases). The V and J ends lost 3 bases and 0 bases respectively, with 9 bases between them. Germline values: CDR1 KGHSH, CDR2 LQKENI. The CDR3 contains 15 residues. CDR3 loop: CASSPNRSSGNTIYF. For the CDR3, the DNA is TGTGCCAGCTCACCCAACAGGAGCTCTGGAAACACCATATATTTT.

The chain carries TRBV5-1 and TRBJ2-7; D is unresolved. CDR3 length: 14 residues. The V end was cut by 3 bases, the J end by 2 bases, with 12 bases between. The germline gives CDR1 SGHRS, CDR2 YFSETQ. The CDR3 coding sequence is TGCGCCAGCAGCTCTTGGATCCTCACCTACGAGCAGTACTTC. This sequence encodes CASSSWILTYEQYF.

Many counts were recorded for this clone. This rearrangement joins TRBV2 to TRBJ2-4; 7 nucleotides align to TRBD1. CDR1 and CDR2 from the germline V gene are SNHLY and FYNNEI. The CDR3 runs to 13 residues. With 7 bases clipped from V and 1 base from J, the junction kept 1 base outside the gene matches. CDR3 bases: TGTGCCAGCACGGGACAGGCCAAAAACATTCAGTACTTC. It codes for CASTGQAKNIQYF.

This clone was counted ten times or more. This chain joins TRBV20-1 and TRBJ1-1; unclear D gene. The V end was cut by 0 bases, the J end by 5 bases, with 10 bases between. There are 13 residues in the CDR3. Germline assignment: CDR1 DFQATT and CDR2 SNEGSKA (reference sequence). The CDR3 loop is CSARDPKVTEAFF. CDR3 DNA sequence: TGCAGTGCTAGAGATCCGAAGGTGACTGAAGCTTTCTTT.

In its sample, this clone was seen a few times. Other DNA variants within this sample encode the same CDR3. The rearrangement uses TRBV28 and TRBJ1-6; D is undetermined. V was cut by 6 bases and J by 8 bases, with 23 bases left in between. This CDR3 spans 17 amino acids. Germline V gene data show CDR1 as MDHEN and CDR2 as SYDVKM. CDR3 sequence reads: CASSPVGFAVWDSPLHF. The CDR3 nucleotides are TGTGCCAGCAGCCCTGTGGGCTTTGCAGTGTGGGATTCACCCCTCCACTTT.

Notes on this clone: A much larger clone lies a single base off, so this may be a read error. The chain couples TRBV5-5 to TRBJ2-5; TRBD2 matches 7 bases. Germline V gives CDR1 SGHKS, CDR2 YYEKEE (reference sequence). This CDR3 comprises 15 residues. The CDR3 coding sequence is TGTGCCAGCAGCTTGGAGTGGCTAGCGGACGAGACCAAGTACTTC. This codes for CASSLEWLADETKYF.

This chain links TRBV4-1 with TRBJ2-5; a weak D match, TRBD2 (5 bases). This CDR3 region has 16 residues. Per the germline V gene, CDR1 is MGHRA and CDR2 is YSYEKL. The V gene lost 4 bases and the J gene lost 1 base, with 16 bases spanning the gap. The chain's CDR3 is CASSLSGLRLQETQYF. As DNA, the CDR3 is TGCGCCAGCAGCCTATCCGGACTCCGCCTCCAAGAGACCCAGTACTTC.

The table lists this clone with many counts. The chain joins TRBV5-8 to TRBJ2-3, with D possibly called TRBD1 or TRBD2 (6 bases each). There are 15 residues in the CDR3. Germline V CDR1 and CDR2: SGHTS, YDEGEE. Between the trimmed V and J ends, which lost 0 bases and 3 bases, there was a span of 11 bases. The CDR3 protein is CASSLGGADTDTQYF. The CDR3 DNA reads as TGTGCCAGCAGCTTGGGGGGGGCGGATACAGATACGCAGTATTTT.

This clone was recorded at least ten times. The chain has TRBV9 and TRBJ1-6; 8 bases match TRBD1. The CDR3 spans 15 residues. V was clipped by 3 bases and J by 6 bases; unmatched bases: 5. Germline assignment: CDR1 SGDLS and CDR2 YYNGEE. CDR3: CASSATGVLNSPLHF. The CDR3 DNA reads as TGTGCCAGCAGCGCGACAGGGGTTCTTAATTCACCCCTCCACTTT.

As to this clone: The junction departs from the called germline gene at one end, perhaps through a read error. CDR3 protein: CAISQEEGSGETQYF. The DNA of the CDR3 is TGTGCCATCAGCCAAGAAGAAGGTAGCGGGGAGACCCAGTACTTC. The J gene is TRBJ2-5, the V gene TRBV4-2; 7 bases agree with TRBD2. CDR3 length: 15 amino acids. Germline V gene data show CDR1 as LGHNA and CDR2 as YNFKEQ.

The sample holds many counts of this clone. The CDR3 region is CASGSGGAAEQFF. The CDR3 DNA sequence: TGTGCCAGCGGGAGCGGGGGGGCCGCTGAGCAGTTCTTC. The V gene is TRBV6-1, the J gene TRBJ2-1; 10 bases line up with TRBD2. This CDR3 contains 13 residues. J lost 9 bases, V lost 8 bases, and 7 bases had no gene match. Germline V lookup: CDR1 MNHNS, CDR2 SASEGT.

The rearrangement uses TRBV30 and TRBJ2-7; D gene unclear. V was pared by 7 bases and J by 7 bases, with 17 bases between. The germline CDR1 and CDR2 sequences are GTSNPN and SVGIG (reference sequence). The CDR3 is 12 amino acids. CDR3 sequence (DNA): TGTGCCTTCCGATCCGGACCGGATGAGCAGTACTTC. Protein: CAFRSGPDEQYF.